This is a list of T cell receptor beta chains from one sample in a study of blood T cell repertoires in COVID-19. Clones were sequenced by immunoSEQ multiplex PCR, and TCRdb holds only the in-frame ones, with some missing. This table has about 320,000 clones, 83% appearing once. Sequencing was carried out using peripheral blood. These TCRs come from a woman in her forties or fifties with acute or convalescent COVID-19. Each CDR3 is given with its conserved first and last residue. Fields, in order: D gene, V gene, clone size, J gene, CDR3 DNA, CDR3 protein. A D gene is named only where the DNA matches it firmly. Size tells how often a clone was seen (once, few, many) or the class of an expanded clone, and some rows leave it out.

>TRBD2|TRBV19|-|TRBJ2-1
TGTGCCAGTAGTCCTCGGACTAGCGGGAGTGGCAATGAGCAGTTCTTC
CASSPRTSGSGNEQFF
>-|TRBV5-1|few|TRBJ1-6
TGCGCCAGCAGCTTTACAGGCGCCGGGAGCTCCTATAATTCACCCCTCCACTTT
CASSFTGAGSSYNSPLHF
>-|TRBV27|-|TRBJ2-5
TGTGCCAGCAGTTTACTCTCGGGGAAACAAGAGACCCAGTACTTC
CASSLLSGKQETQYF
>-|TRBV6-2/TRBV6-3|few|TRBJ2-7
TGTGCCAGCAGCTGGACTCTAGCGTACTCCTACGAGCAGTACTTC
CASSWTLAYSYEQYF
>TRBD1|TRBV5-1|-|TRBJ1-3
TGCGCCAGCAGCCAACTCGGACAGGGGACAGGAAACACCATATATTTT
CASSQLGQGTGNTIYF
>-|TRBV3-1/TRBV3-2|-|TRBJ2-1
TGTGCCAGCAGCCACGGAGGTGAAGCGGTTTCCCACAATGAGCAGTTCTTC
CASSHGGEAVSHNEQFF
>TRBD1|TRBV29-1|few|TRBJ1-2
TGCAGCGTTGCTCCGGGACAGGGGTACAAGAACTATGGCTACACCTTC
CSVAPGQGYKNYGYTF
>TRBD1|TRBV18|-|TRBJ2-1
TGTGCCAGCTCACCGTCCTCCGGACAGGGGCCTTCGGATGAGCAGTTCTTC
CASSPSSGQGPSDEQFF
>-|TRBV30|-|TRBJ2-5
TGTGCCTGGAGTCGGGGGACCACGTACCAAGAGACCCAGTACTTC
CAWSRGTTYQETQYF
>-|TRBV30|-|TRBJ1-3
TGTGCCTGGAGTGTACCTGCAGGGAATGGAAACACCATATATTTT
CAWSVPAGNGNTIYF
>-|TRBV19|-|TRBJ2-7
TGTGCCAGTAGTGTACGGGACTGGAGCTCCTACGAGCAGTACTTC
CASSVRDWSSYEQYF
>TRBD2|TRBV2|-|TRBJ2-1
TGTGCCAGCAAAGAAAGGACTAGCGGCTACAATGAGCAGTTCTTC
CASKERTSGYNEQFF
>TRBD2|TRBV9|-|TRBJ2-7
TGTGCCAGCAGCGCAGCGTTACTAGCGCCTAGCTCCTACGAGCAGTACTTC
CASSAALLAPSSYEQYF
>-|TRBV3-1/TRBV3-2|-|TRBJ1-3
TGTGCCAGCAGCCAAATCTCGAGTCGGGTCATCTCTGGAAACACCATATATTTT
CASSQISSRVISGNTIYF
>TRBD2|TRBV18|-|TRBJ2-7
TGTGCCAGCTCACCACCGGCTAGCGGATCCTACGAGCAGTACTTC
CASSPPASGSYEQYF
>-|TRBV6-1|-|TRBJ1-3
TGTGCCAGCAGTGAACGGGGAAAAGGAAACACCATATATTTT
CASSERGKGNTIYF
>TRBD1|TRBV2|-|TRBJ1-1
TGTGCCAGCAGAACCGACAGGGGCACTGAAGCTTTCTTT
CASRTDRGTEAFF